Given below is one TCR beta chain in context. The antigen is unknown. Germline CDR1 reads MGHRA; CDR2 reads YSYEKL. V shed 2 bases and J 3 bases; nucleotides not matched to a gene: 2. CDR3 length: 14 residues. The sample is drawn from a study of cytomegalovirus exposure and HLA in healthy donors. Study observations and caveats: What a later analysis showed was that several of the most significant clusters appeared linked to common viral pathogens. The classifier reportedly diagnosed cytomegalovirus status with high specificity and sensitivity. A later analysis linked a missense DCLRE1C variant to TCR beta V- and J-gene trimming. Earlier analysis yielded a pattern in which most TCR beta V segments were productive about 87% or about 30% of the time.

13 Jbeta primers and 60 Vbeta primers were used for the PCR. Generated by immunoSEQ multiplex PCR, the TCRdb table keeps only in-frame clones and is missing some. The sample includes fewer than 250,000 clones, about 80% of them seen just once. The sequence came from a man younger than 35 in good health and CMV-seronegative. The chain links TRBV4-1 to TRBJ2-3, with 7 nucleotides matching TRBD1. The sample comprised PBMCs. In nucleotides, the CDR3 is TGCGCCAGCAGCCAACGACAGGGTACAGATACGCAGTATTTT. This sequence encodes CASSQRQGTDTQYF.